This T cell receptor (beta chain) is drawn from a study of blood T cell repertoires in COVID-19. TCRdb's copy holds only in-frame clones and misses some; the assay was immunoSEQ multiplex PCR. The sample includes fewer than 350,000 clones, about 85% of them seen just once. The CDR3 is 15 residues long. After removal of 0 bases from V and 6 bases from J, the junction contained 5 bases not matched to a gene. Germline CDR1 and CDR2: SQVTM and ANQGSEA. The chain employs TRBV29-1 and TRBJ2-1, with 10 bases lining up with TRBD2. The sequenced sample was PBMCs or T cells enriched from blood (not recorded which). The sequence was obtained from a woman in her 30s who had been exposed to COVID-19. The DNA of the CDR3 is TGCAGCGTTGAAGAAAGCGGGGGGGCCGCCAATGAGCAGTTCTTC. It translates to CSVEESGGAANEQFF.